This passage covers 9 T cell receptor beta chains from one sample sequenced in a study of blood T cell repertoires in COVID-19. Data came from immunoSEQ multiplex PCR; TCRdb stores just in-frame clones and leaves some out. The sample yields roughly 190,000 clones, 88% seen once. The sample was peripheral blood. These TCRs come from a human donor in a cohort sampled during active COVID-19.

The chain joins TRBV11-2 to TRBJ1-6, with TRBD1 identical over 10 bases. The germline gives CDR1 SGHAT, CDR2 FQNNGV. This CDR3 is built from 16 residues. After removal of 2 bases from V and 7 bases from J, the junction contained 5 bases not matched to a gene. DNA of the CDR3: TGTGCCAGCAGCTTATCCGGGACAGGGGCCAATTCACCCCTCCACTTT. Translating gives CASSLSGTGANSPLHF.

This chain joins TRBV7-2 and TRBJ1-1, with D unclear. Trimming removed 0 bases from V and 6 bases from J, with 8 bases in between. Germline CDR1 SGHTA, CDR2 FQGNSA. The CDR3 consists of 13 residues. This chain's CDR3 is CASSLALGSEAFF. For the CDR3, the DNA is TGTGCCAGCAGCTTAGCCCTCGGGTCTGAAGCTTTCTTT.

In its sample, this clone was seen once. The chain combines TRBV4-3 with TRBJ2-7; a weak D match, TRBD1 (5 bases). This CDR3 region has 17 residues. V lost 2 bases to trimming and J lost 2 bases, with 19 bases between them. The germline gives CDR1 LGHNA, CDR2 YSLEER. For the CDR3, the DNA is TGCGCCAGCAGCCAAACCGCTCCCAGGGATGAAGCCTACGAGCAGTACTTC. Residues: CASSQTAPRDEAYEQYF.

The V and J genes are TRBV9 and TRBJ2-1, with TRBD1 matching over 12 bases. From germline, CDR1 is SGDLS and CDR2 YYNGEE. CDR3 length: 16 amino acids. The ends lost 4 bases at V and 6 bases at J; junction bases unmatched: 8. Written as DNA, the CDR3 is TGTGCCAGCAGCCCTAGGGGGGGACAGGGGGCCAATGAGCAGTTCTTC. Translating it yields CASSPRGGQGANEQFF.

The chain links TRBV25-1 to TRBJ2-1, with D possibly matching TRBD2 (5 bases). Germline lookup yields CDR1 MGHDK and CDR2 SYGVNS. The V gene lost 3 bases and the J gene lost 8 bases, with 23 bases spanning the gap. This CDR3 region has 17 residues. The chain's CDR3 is CASSELDVRTRAHEQFF. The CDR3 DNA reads TGTGCCAGCAGTGAGCTGGATGTAAGGACTCGCGCCCATGAGCAGTTCTTC.

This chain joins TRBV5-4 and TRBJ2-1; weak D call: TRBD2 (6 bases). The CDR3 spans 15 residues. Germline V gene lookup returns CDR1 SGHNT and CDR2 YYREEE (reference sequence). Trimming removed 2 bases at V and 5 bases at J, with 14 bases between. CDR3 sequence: CASSLRTTLNNEQFF. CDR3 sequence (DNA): TGTGCCAGCAGCTTAAGGACTACCCTTAACAATGAGCAGTTCTTC.

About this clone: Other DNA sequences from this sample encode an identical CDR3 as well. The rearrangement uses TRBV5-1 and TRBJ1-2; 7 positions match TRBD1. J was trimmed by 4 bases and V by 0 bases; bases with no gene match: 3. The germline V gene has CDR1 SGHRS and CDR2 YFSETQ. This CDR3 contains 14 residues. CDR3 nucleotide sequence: TGCGCCAGCAGCTTGGGACAGGGACCCTATGGCTACACCTTC. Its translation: CASSLGQGPYGYTF.

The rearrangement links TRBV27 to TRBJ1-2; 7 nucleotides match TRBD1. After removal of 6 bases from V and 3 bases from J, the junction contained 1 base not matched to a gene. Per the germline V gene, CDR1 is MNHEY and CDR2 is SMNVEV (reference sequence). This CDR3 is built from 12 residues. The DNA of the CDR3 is TGTGCCAGCAGAGGGGGCTACTATGGCTACACCTTC. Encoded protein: CASRGGYYGYTF.

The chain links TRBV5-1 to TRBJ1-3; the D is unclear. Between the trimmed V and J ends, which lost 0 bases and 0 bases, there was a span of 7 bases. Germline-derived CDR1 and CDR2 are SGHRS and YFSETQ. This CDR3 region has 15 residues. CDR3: CASSLGESSGNTIYF. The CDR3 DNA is TGCGCCAGCAGCTTGGGTGAGAGCTCTGGAAACACCATATATTTT.